What follows are 9 T cell receptor beta chains derived from one specimen sequenced in a study of blood T cell repertoires in COVID-19 (dated by TCRdb to the early 2020s). Library generation was performed with the immunoSEQ multiplex PCR assay. TCRdb obtained this table from immuneACCESS and retained in-frame rearrangements with V and J assigned. These tables miss some clones; where compared with another copy, unresolved V genes account for less than half of the shortfall, and the remainder is unexplained. The sample includes about 130,000 clones, with around 83% observed a single time. The top ten constitute 3.2% of the sample. Sequencing was done on a sample of peripheral blood. The receptors originated from a woman older than 75 with COVID-19, enrolled during active disease.

The chain employs TRBV5-6 and TRBJ2-5; 10 bases agree with TRBD2. With V trimmed by 3 bases and J by 5 bases, 4 bases remained unmatched. Germline values: CDR1 SGHDT, CDR2 YYEEEE. The CDR3 consists of 14 residues. This CDR3 is CASSSSGRMETQYF. In nucleotides, the CDR3 is TGTGCCAGCAGCTCTAGCGGGAGAATGGAGACCCAGTACTTC. The complete variable domain, with remaining parts taken from reference TRBV5-6 and TRBJ2-5, reads DAGVTQSPTHLIKTRGQQVTLRCSPKSGHDTVSWYQQALGQGPQFIFQYYEEEERQRGNFPDRFSGHQFPNYSSELNVNALLLGDSALYLCASSSSGRMETQYFGPGTRLLVL.

Concerning this clone: One end of the junction is discordant with germline, which a read error may explain. The chain combines TRBV7-8 with TRBJ2-7; D is uncertain. Germline values: CDR1 SGHVS, CDR2 FQNEAQ. This CDR3 spans 14 amino acids. The CDR3 DNA reads as TGTGCCAGCAGCCCTTACCATAATTCCTACGATCAGTACTTC. Protein sequence: CASSPYHNSYDQYF.

The chain carries TRBV18 and TRBJ2-7, with TRBD1 matching over 8 bases. The junction had 12 bases not matched to a gene; V was cut back by 0 bases and J by 2 bases. From germline, CDR1 is KGHSH and CDR2 LQKENI. The CDR3 extends over 18 amino acids. The CDR3 loop is CASSPPLSDRERTYEQYF. CDR3 coding DNA: TGTGCCAGCTCACCACCGTTATCGGACAGGGAAAGAACCTACGAGCAGTACTTC.

The V call is TRBV6-4, the J call TRBJ2-1, with D perhaps matching TRBD1 (6 bases). The CDR3 sequence is 12 residues long. Trimming removed 3 bases at V and 13 bases at J, with 13 bases between. The germline CDR1 and CDR2 sequences are MRHNA and SNTAGT. The CDR3 region has the DNA TGTGCCAGCAGTGAACCGGGACAAACACAGTTCTTC. As protein: CASSEPGQTQFF.

The gene calls are TRBV6-5 and TRBJ2-7, with D possibly TRBD2 on 5 matching bases. CDR1 and CDR2 (germline): MNHEY, SVGAGI. V gave up 6 bases and J gave up 3 bases, with 15 bases separating them. This CDR3 has 14 residues. The DNA for the CDR3 is TGTGCCAGCAGGGAGGCCACCGCGGACTACGAGCAGTACTTC. Protein: CASREATADYEQYF.

The genes are TRBV19 and TRBJ2-7, with 12 bases lining up with TRBD2. J was trimmed by 3 bases and V by 6 bases; bases with no gene match: 6. The CDR3 runs to 15 residues. The germline CDR1 and CDR2 sequences are LNHDA and SQIVND (reference sequence). The CDR3 loop reads CASSQTSGRVYEQYF. DNA for the CDR3: TGTGCCAGTAGCCAGACTAGCGGGAGAGTCTACGAGCAGTACTTC. The full variable domain, in which reference TRBV19 and TRBJ2-7 provide the parts outside the CDR3, is DGGITQSPKYLFRKEGQNVTLSCEQNLNHDAMYWYRQDPGQGLRLIYYSQIVNDFQKGDIAEGYSVSREKKESFPLTVTSAQKNPTAFYLCASSQTSGRVYEQYFGPGTRLTVT.

This clone was counted only a few times. The chain couples TRBV5-4 to TRBJ2-7; TRBD2 agrees at 10 bases. Germline V gene data show CDR1 as SGHNT and CDR2 as YYREEE (reference sequence). After removal of 4 bases from V and 0 bases from J, the junction contained 7 bases not matched to a gene. This CDR3 is 16 amino acids long. The CDR3 DNA sequence: TGTGCCAGCAGCCCTGCTCGGACTAGCGGCTCCTACGAGCAGTACTTC. Its translation is CASSPARTSGSYEQYF.

The chain is built from TRBV19 and TRBJ2-7; D might be TRBD2 (5 bases). CDR1 is LNHDA and CDR2 is SQIVND in the germline V gene (reference sequence). The CDR3 totals 16 residues. The V gene lost 0 bases and the J gene lost 1 base, with 13 bases spanning the gap. This CDR3 reads CASSIEGRPGSYEQYF. In DNA form, the CDR3 reads TGTGCCAGTAGTATAGAAGGGCGGCCGGGATCCTACGAGCAGTACTTC.

The V call is TRBV5-1, the J call TRBJ2-1; 8 bases line up with TRBD2. Germline assignment: CDR1 SGHRS and CDR2 YFSETQ. Germline trimming cut 5 bases from V and 1 base from J; bases unmatched to any gene: 5. This CDR3 contains 15 residues. CDR3 protein: CASRTGGLSYNEQFF. In DNA, the CDR3 is TGCGCCAGCAGGACGGGAGGGCTGTCCTACAATGAGCAGTTCTTC.